This T cell receptor beta chain emerged from a study of STAT3 mutations in large granular lymphocyte leukemia. With regard to this clone: The antigen remains undetermined.

J gave up 0 bases and V 4 bases, and 17 bases lay outside the gene matches. From germline, CDR1 is SQVTM and CDR2 ANQGSEA. The CDR3 totals 19 residues. Study-wide findings and caveats: After therapy, about 35% of the 18 patients switched clonotypes, all new clones STAT3 wild type. In T-cell large granular lymphocyte leukemia, about half of patients showed multiple immunodominant subclonotypes.

Average productive template count per sample was about 42,000. Sequencing was performed with immunoSEQ multiplex PCR; in TCRdb, only in-frame clones are kept and a portion is missing. In the table there are roughly 46,000 clones, about 81% of which are singletons. This chain joins TRBV29-1 and TRBJ2-3; 9 bases are a match to TRBD1. The TCR was taken from a human donor with T large granular lymphocyte leukemia. Some clones in this sample may be carry-over from other donors' samples. Sequencing was performed on PBMCs. CDR3 DNA sequence: TGCAGCGTTGTACTAGCCCGGGACAGGGAACGGGGAAGCACAGATACGCAGTATTTT. This gives the protein CSVVLARDRERGSTDTQYF.